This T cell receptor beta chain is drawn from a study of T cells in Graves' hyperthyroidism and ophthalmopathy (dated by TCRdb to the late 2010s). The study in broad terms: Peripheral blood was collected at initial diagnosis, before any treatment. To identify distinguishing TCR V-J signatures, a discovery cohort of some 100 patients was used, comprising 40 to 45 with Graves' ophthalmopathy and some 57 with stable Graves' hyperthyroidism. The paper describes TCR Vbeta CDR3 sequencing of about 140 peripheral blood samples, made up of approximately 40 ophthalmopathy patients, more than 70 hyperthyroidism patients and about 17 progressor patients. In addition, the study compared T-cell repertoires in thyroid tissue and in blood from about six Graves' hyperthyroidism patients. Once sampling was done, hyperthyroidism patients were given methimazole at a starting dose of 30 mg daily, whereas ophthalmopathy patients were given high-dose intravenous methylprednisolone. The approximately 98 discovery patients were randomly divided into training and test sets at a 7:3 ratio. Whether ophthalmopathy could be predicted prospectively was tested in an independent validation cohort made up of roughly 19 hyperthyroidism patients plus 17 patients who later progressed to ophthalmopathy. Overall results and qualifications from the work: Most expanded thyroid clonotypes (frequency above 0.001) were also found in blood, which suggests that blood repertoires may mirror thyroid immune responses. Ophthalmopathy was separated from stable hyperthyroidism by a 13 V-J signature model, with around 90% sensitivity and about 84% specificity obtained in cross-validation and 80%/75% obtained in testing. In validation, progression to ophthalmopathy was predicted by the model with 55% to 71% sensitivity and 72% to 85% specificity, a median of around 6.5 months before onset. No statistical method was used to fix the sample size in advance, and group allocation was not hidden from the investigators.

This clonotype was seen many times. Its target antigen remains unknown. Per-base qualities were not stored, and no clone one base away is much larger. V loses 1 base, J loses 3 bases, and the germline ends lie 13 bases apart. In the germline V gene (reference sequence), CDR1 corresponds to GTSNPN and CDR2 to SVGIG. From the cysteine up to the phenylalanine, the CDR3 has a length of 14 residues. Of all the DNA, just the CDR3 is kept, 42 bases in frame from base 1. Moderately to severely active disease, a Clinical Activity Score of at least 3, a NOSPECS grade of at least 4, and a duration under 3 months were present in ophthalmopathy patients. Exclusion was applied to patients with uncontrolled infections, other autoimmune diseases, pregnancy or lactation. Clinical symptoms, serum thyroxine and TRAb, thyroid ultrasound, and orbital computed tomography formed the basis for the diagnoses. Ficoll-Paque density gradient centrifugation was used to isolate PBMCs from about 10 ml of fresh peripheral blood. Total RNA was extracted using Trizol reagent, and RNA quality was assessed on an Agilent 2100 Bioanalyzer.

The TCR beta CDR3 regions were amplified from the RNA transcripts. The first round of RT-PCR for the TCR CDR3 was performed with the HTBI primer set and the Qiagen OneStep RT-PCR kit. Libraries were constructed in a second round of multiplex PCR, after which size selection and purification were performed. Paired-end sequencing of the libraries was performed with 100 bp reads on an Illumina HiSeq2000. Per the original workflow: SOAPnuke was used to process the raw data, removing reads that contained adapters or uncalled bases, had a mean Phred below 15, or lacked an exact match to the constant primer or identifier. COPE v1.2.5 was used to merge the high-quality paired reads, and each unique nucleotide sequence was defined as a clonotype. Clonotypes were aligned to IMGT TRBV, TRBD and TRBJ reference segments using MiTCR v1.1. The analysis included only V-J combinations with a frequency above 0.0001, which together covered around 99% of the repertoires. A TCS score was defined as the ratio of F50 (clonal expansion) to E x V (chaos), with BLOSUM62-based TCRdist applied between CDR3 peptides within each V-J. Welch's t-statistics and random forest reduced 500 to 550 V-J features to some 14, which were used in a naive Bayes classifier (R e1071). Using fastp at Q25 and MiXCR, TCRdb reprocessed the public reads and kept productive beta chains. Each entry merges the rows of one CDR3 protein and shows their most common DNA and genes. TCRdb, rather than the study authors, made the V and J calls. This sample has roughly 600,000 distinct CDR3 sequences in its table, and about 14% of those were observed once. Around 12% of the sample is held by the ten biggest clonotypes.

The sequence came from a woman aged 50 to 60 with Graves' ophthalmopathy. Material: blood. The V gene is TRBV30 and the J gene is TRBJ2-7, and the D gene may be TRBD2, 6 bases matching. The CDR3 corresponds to CAWSESGVFYEQYF. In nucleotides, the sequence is TGTGCCTGGAGTGAATCGGGGGTGTTCTACGAGCAGTACTTC.